These 14 T cell receptor beta chains share one sample of origin, sequenced in a study of CD8 T cells in Susac syndrome. RNA in amounts of about 0.5 to 1 ug was reverse transcribed with random hexamers. A single record per CDR3 protein comes from TCRdb applying MiXCR to the immunoSEQ multiplex PCR reads. The data hold around 200,000 distinct CDR3 sequences, with approximately 95% observed a single time. Input material: CD4+ T cells from PBMCs. The receptors derive from a human donor in good health.

The CDR3 nucleotides read TGTGCCAGCGGGAGACAGTCGTACCAAGAGACCCAGTACTTC. This sequence encodes CASGRQSYQETQYF. The gene calls are TRBV6-5 and TRBJ2-5; tentatively, D is TRBD1 or TRBD2 (5 bases each). The germline CDR1 and CDR2 sequences are MNHEY and SVGAGI. V was pared by 8 bases and J by 0 bases, with 13 bases between. This CDR3 comprises 14 residues.

V gene TRBV7-9 combines with J gene TRBJ2-7; D is ambiguous. This CDR3 is built from 12 residues. Germline CDR1 SEHNR, CDR2 FQNEAQ (reference sequence). V gave up 5 bases and J gave up 9 bases, with 14 bases separating them. The CDR3 here is CASSTRALGQYF. In nucleotides, the CDR3 is TGTGCCAGCAGCACCCGGGCCCTCGGGCAGTACTTC.

CDR3 nucleotide sequence: TGTGCCAGCAGTCACCACCCGGCCCAGCCTGGACCCAAAAACATTCAGTACTTC. Translated, it gives CASSHHPAQPGPKNIQYF. The chain uses TRBV6-2 or TRBV6-3 and TRBJ2-4; no reliable D call. The V gene's germline CDR1 is MNHEY and CDR2 SVGEGT. Trimming cost V 5 bases and J 2 bases, with 22 bases left between them. The CDR3 has 18 amino acids.

The CDR3 spells CSARVTNTEAFF. As DNA, the CDR3 is TGCAGTGCTAGAGTAACGAACACTGAAGCTTTCTTT. The chain uses TRBV20-1 and TRBJ1-1, with no clear D. CDR3 length equals 12 residues. The germline V gene has CDR1 DFQATT and CDR2 SNEGSKA (reference sequence). Trimming left V 1 base short and J 1 base short, with 4 bases between.

This chain connects TRBV24-1 to TRBJ2-1, with 8 nucleotides matching TRBD1. The V gene's germline CDR1 is KGHDR and CDR2 SFDVKD. The CDR3 contains 15 residues. The J segment lost 7 bases and the V segment lost 3 bases, leaving 7 bases of the junction unmatched. The CDR3: CATSDPGQGGNEQFF. The CDR3, as DNA: TGTGCCACCAGTGATCCAGGACAGGGTGGGAATGAGCAGTTCTTC.

The J gene is TRBJ2-5, the V gene TRBV20-1, with D unclear. The CDR3 consists of 10 residues. Germline assignment: CDR1 DFQATT and CDR2 SNEGSKA (reference sequence). V was cut by 6 bases and J by 5 bases, with 7 bases left in between. CDR3 region: CSASDETQYF. Written as DNA, the CDR3 is TGCAGTGCCTCCGATGAGACCCAGTACTTC.

The chain links TRBV6-5 to TRBJ2-3; unclear D gene. Trimming left V 2 bases short and J 1 base short, with 7 bases between. This CDR3 contains 14 residues. CDR1 MNHEY and CDR2 SVGAGI come from the germline V gene. The CDR3 loop reads CASSYALGTDTQYF. The CDR3 DNA is TGTGCCAGCAGTTACGCCCTGGGCACAGATACGCAGTATTTT.

The V gene is TRBV6-6, the J gene TRBJ2-7; 12 bases map to TRBD1. J was trimmed by 5 bases and V by 2 bases; bases with no gene match: 4. Germline V CDR1 and CDR2: MNHNY, SVGAGI (reference sequence). The CDR3 extends over 15 amino acids. The CDR3, as DNA: TGTGCCAGCAGTTACCCCGGGACAGGGGGCCACGAGCAGTACTTC. Translated: CASSYPGTGGHEQYF.

The J gene is TRBJ2-3, the V gene TRBV11-3, with D perhaps being TRBD1 or TRBD2 (7 bases each). The CDR3 totals 14 residues. With 5 bases removed from V and 2 bases from J, the gap between germline ends came to 11 bases. Germline V gene lookup returns CDR1 SGHNT and CDR2 YENEEA. The CDR3 protein is CASSPGGVTDTQYF. CDR3 sequence (DNA): TGTGCCAGCAGCCCAGGGGGGGTCACAGATACGCAGTATTTT.

The chain combines TRBV29-1 with TRBJ1-2; D perhaps matches TRBD1 (6 bases). The germline CDR1 and CDR2 sequences are SQVTM and ANQGSEA. V was trimmed by 3 bases and J by 6 bases, leaving 11 bases between them. The CDR3 totals 12 residues. In DNA, the CDR3 is TGCAGCGTTGAGATGGGGGACAATGGCTACACCTTC. Protein: CSVEMGDNGYTF.

The gene calls are TRBV30 and TRBJ2-2, with a possible D match to TRBD2 (6 bases). Germline V gene sequence: CDR1 GTSNPN, CDR2 SVGIG (reference sequence). The CDR3 length is 15 residues. Deletions cut 3 bases from V and 1 base from J, with 12 bases between. The CDR3 coding sequence is TGTGCCTGGAGGGTGCGGGGACGGAACACCGGGGAGCTGTTTTTT. Protein product: CAWRVRGRNTGELFF. The full variable domain, its missing parts supplied by reference TRBV30 and TRBJ2-2, is SQTIHQWPATLVQPVGSPLSLECTVEGTSNPNLYWYRQAAGRGLQLLFYSVGIGQISSEVPQNLSASRPQDRQFILSSKKLLLSDSGFYLCAWRVRGRNTGELFFGEGSRLTVL.

The rearrangement joins TRBV12-3 or TRBV12-4 to TRBJ1-5; unclear D gene. CDR3 length: 15 residues. Trimming removed 6 bases at V and 2 bases at J, with 14 bases between. The CDR3 loop reads CASSPEGRGNQPQHF. The CDR3, as DNA: TGTGCCAGCAGCCCGGAGGGCAGAGGCAATCAGCCCCAGCATTTT.

This chain joins TRBV30 and TRBJ2-3; 7 bases fit TRBD2. CDR1 is GTSNPN and CDR2 is SVGIG in the germline V gene (reference sequence). J gave up 1 base and V 1 base, and 2 bases lay outside the gene matches. The CDR3 covers 14 residues. The CDR3 sequence is CAWSAAGGTDTQYF. For the CDR3, the DNA is TGTGCCTGGAGTGCGGCGGGAGGCACAGATACGCAGTATTTT.

Here the CDR3 DNA reads TGCAGCGTTGTGGGACAGAGCCAACTAGCTTTCTTT. It yields the protein CSVVGQSQLAFF. This chain links TRBV29-1 with TRBJ1-1; 7 nucleotides match TRBD1. CDR1 and CDR2 (germline): SQVTM, ANQGSEA. The trim removed 4 bases at V and 10 bases at J, leaving 9 bases unmatched. The CDR3 is made up of 12 amino acids.